The 8 T cell receptor beta chains below were found in one sample sequenced in a study of monozygotic twins with cystic fibrosis. The method was immunoSEQ multiplex PCR; TCRdb's version includes in-frame clones alone and lacks a portion of them. The sample has about 15,000 clones, approximately 98% seen once. The specimen sequenced was blood. The receptors stem from a girl aged 2 to 9 with cystic fibrosis.

This chain connects TRBV14 to TRBJ2-7; 7 bases align to TRBD2. Per the germline V gene, CDR1 is SGHDN and CDR2 is FVKESK. The CDR3 length is 14 residues. Trimming took 5 bases from V and 2 from J; bases not matched to a gene: 6. The DNA for the CDR3 is TGTGCCAGCAGCTATAGCGGGCCAACCTACGAGCAGTACTTC. Translated: CASSYSGPTYEQYF. Using reference TRBV14 and TRBJ2-7 for the parts outside the CDR3, the full variable domain is EAGVTQFPSHSVIEKGQTVTLRCDPISGHDNLYWYRRVMGKEIKFLLHFVKESKQDESGMPNNRFLAERTGGTYSTLKVQPAELEDSGVYFCASSYSGPTYEQYFGPGTRLTVT.

This clone showed up just once. CDR3 protein: CASSVGLAAYNEQFF. CDR3 bases: TGCGCCAGCAGCGTAGGACTAGCGGCTTACAATGAGCAGTTCTTC. The chain has TRBV5-1 and TRBJ2-1, with TRBD2 matching 10 bases. Germline CDR1 reads SGHRS; CDR2 reads YFSETQ. Trimming removed 4 bases from V and 4 bases from J; junction bases left unmatched: 5. CDR3 length: 15 amino acids.

This chain links TRBV4-1 with TRBJ2-1, with D possibly being TRBD1 or TRBD2 (5 bases each). Germline V gives CDR1 MGHRA, CDR2 YSYEKL. CDR3 length equals 18 residues. V was clipped by 1 base and J by 2 bases, with 18 bases between them. The CDR3 region is CASSQGPGLALAYNEQFF. Here the CDR3 DNA reads TGCGCCAGCAGCCAAGGCCCAGGGCTAGCCCTGGCCTACAATGAGCAGTTCTTC.

V and J are TRBV6-7 and TRBJ1-3; no reliable D call. TRBV6-7 is treated as an ORF (open reading frame) with a function not yet certain. This CDR3 has 20 amino acids. V was shortened by 7 bases and J by 8 bases, with 36 bases between the two germline ends. The CDR3 reads CASINFGRKKTPDKIHTIYF. The DNA for the CDR3 is TGTGCCAGCATCAACTTTGGACGGAAGAAAACCCCTGATAAGATACACACCATATATTTT.

V gene TRBV5-6 combines with J gene TRBJ2-1, with D possibly being TRBD1 or TRBD2 (5 bases each). This CDR3 has 16 residues. The germline V gene encodes CDR1 SGHDT and CDR2 YYEEEE. The V and J ends lost 3 bases and 4 bases respectively, with 17 bases between them. The chain's CDR3 is CASSSFGTDQYNEQFF. Here the CDR3 DNA reads TGTGCCAGCAGCTCCTTTGGGACCGATCAATACAATGAGCAGTTCTTC.

The rearrangement joins TRBV25-1 to TRBJ1-2; D is unresolved. The CDR3 sequence is 13 residues long. The V end was cut by 3 bases, the J end by 4 bases, with 9 bases between. CDR1 is MGHDK, CDR2 SYGVNS, per germline. CDR3 sequence reads: CASSDGSFYGYTF. CDR3 sequence (DNA): TGTGCCAGCAGTGACGGGAGTTTCTATGGCTACACCTTC.

As to this clone: One end of the junction fails to match germline, which may point to a read error. The rearrangement joins TRBV10-1 to TRBJ1-1, with 9 nucleotides matching TRBD1. The CDR3 is 15 residues long. Per the germline V gene, CDR1 is WNHNN and CDR2 is SYGVQD (reference sequence). This CDR3 reads CVSSKDRGPSTEAFF. CDR3 DNA: TGCGTCAGCAGTAAGGACAGGGGTCCATCCACTGAAGCTTTCTTT.

CDR3 sequence: CASSPGTVSNQPQHF. The DNA for the CDR3 is TGTGCCAGCAGCCCCGGGACAGTTAGCAATCAGCCCCAGCATTTT. This chain links TRBV6-6 with TRBJ1-5; TRBD1 matches 7 bases. V was clipped by 6 bases and J by 0 bases; unmatched bases: 5. This CDR3 has 15 residues. Germline V CDR1 and CDR2: MNHNY, SVGAGI (reference sequence).